The TCR beta chain under discussion was sequenced for a study of OX40 agonist ivuxolimab in advanced cancers. Study-wide context: With a range of roughly 20 to 79, age averaged about 58 years, and about 80% were male. Findings and limits, study-wide: Average numbers of expanded clones were greater in CD8+ T cells than in CD4+. Determination of antigen specificity was not performed for the expanded peripheral T cells.

The data were produced by immunoSEQ multiplex PCR, yet TCRdb's version contains in-frame clones alone and is incomplete. The table lists 57,000 or so clones, around 90% of them singletons, with approximately 0.62% in the top ten. Drawing of blood for sampling happened at baseline, at cycle 4 day 1, and at cycle 7 day 1. CDR1 and CDR2 (germline): KGHSH, LQKENI. This CDR3 has 16 residues. Trimming took off 0 bases at V and 2 bases at J, with 14 bases between the two ends. This clone has just one count. Its target is unknown. This TCR was recovered from an adult with an advanced solid tumor such as melanoma, head and neck, liver or kidney cancer. The specimen comprised CD4+ or CD8+ T cells sorted from blood, sampled in a trial of the OX40 agonist ivuxolimab. This sequence joins TRBV18 and TRBJ2-7; D is perhaps TRBD1 or TRBD2 (5 bases each). This CDR3 reads CASSPPGVPSPYEQYF. The CDR3 region has the DNA TGTGCCAGCTCACCACCGGGGGTCCCCTCCCCCTACGAGCAGTACTTC.